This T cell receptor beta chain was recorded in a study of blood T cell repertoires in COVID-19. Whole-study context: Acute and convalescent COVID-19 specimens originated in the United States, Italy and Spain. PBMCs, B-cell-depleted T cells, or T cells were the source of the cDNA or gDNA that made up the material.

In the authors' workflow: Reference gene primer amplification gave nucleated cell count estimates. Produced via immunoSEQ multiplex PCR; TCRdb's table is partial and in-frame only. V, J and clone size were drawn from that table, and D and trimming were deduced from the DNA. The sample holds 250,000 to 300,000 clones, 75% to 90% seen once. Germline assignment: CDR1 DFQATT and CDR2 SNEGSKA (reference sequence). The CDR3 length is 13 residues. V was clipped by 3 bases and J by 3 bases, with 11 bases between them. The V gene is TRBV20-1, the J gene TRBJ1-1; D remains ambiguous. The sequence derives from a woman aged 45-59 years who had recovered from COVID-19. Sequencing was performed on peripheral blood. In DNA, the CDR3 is TGCAGTGCTAGTTCGATGGCAGACACTGAAGCTTTCTTT. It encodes CSASSMADTEAFF.